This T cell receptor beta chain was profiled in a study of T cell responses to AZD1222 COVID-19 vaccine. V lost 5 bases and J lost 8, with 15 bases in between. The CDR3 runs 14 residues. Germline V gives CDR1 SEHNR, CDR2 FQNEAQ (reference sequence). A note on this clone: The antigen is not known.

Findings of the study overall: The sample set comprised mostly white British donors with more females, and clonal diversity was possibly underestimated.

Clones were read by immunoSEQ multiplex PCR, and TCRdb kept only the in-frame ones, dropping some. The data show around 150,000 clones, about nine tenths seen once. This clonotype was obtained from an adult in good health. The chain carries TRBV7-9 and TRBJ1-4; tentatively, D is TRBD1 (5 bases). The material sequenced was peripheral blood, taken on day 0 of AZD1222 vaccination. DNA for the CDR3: TGTGCCAGCAGCCCGCCCGGGACCGGAGAAAAACTGTTTTTT. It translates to CASSPPGTGEKLFF. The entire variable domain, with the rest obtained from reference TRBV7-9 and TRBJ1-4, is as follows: DTGVSQNPRHKITKRGQNVTFRCDPISEHNRLYWYRQTLGQGPEFLTYFQNEAQLEKSRLLSDRFSAERPKGSFSTLEIQRTEQGDSAMYLCASSPPGTGEKLFFGSGTQLSVL.